What follows are 16 T cell receptor beta chains derived from one specimen sequenced in a study of lymphopenia after photon versus proton radiotherapy. Only in-frame clones appear in the TCRdb table, and some are missing; sequencing was by immunoSEQ multiplex PCR. This table holds about 160,000 clones, around nine tenths found once. This specimen consisted of peripheral blood, obtained from a patient treated with photon-based radiotherapy. These receptors originate from a man aged 45-60 years with gastric cancer.

This chain links TRBV13 with TRBJ2-2, with 14 bases that match TRBD2. Trimming cost V 5 bases and J 1 base; bases outside gene matches: 12. The CDR3 has 20 residues. In germline, CDR1 is PRHDT, CDR2 FYEKMQ (reference sequence). In DNA, the CDR3 is TGTGCCAGCAGCCCGGGACTAGCGGGAGATTTAACGGTGAACACCGGGGAGCTGTTTTTT. Its protein product is CASSPGLAGDLTVNTGELFF.

J is TRBJ2-1 and V is TRBV5-4, with TRBD1 matching over 9 bases. The CDR3 contains 15 residues. Looked up from germline, CDR1 is SGHNT and CDR2 is YYREEE (reference sequence). V was clipped by 0 bases and J by 5 bases; unmatched bases: 3. CDR3 DNA sequence: TGTGCCAGCAGCTTGGGGGGACAGGGAAACAATGAGCAGTTCTTC. Residues: CASSLGGQGNNEQFF.

This clone was observed a handful of times. Other DNA sequences in this sample translate to the same CDR3. This chain connects TRBV4-1 to TRBJ2-5; TRBD2 is a possible D gene (6 bases). Per germline, CDR1 MGHRA and CDR2 YSYEKL. The V end lost 1 base, the J end lost 4 bases, and 7 bases lay between the germline ends. The CDR3 consists of 13 residues. The CDR3 is CASSQVGGETQYF. Here the CDR3 DNA reads TGCGCCAGCAGCCAAGTCGGGGGAGAGACCCAGTACTTC.

The chain employs TRBV9 and TRBJ2-1, with D possibly being TRBD2 (6 bases). CDR3 size: 13 residues. Per germline, CDR1 SGDLS and CDR2 YYNGEE. Between the trimmed V and J ends, which lost 1 base and 7 bases, there was a span of 9 bases. DNA of the CDR3: TGTGCCAGCAGCGTAACTAGCTCAAATGAGCAGTTCTTC. As protein: CASSVTSSNEQFF.

This clone occurred once. V and J are TRBV25-1 and TRBJ1-2; 7 bases are shared with TRBD1. Looked up from germline, CDR1 is MGHDK and CDR2 is SYGVNS. V dropped 8 bases and J dropped 3; count of bases not matched to a gene: 12. The CDR3 loop spans 15 amino acids. The CDR3 DNA follows: TGTGCCAGCGCGGACAGGATTCCAGGGGACTATGGCTACACCTTC. Its translation: CASADRIPGDYGYTF.

This chain links TRBV5-1 with TRBJ1-1; maybe TRBD1 (5 bases). Germline V gene lookup returns CDR1 SGHRS and CDR2 YFSETQ. Trimming cost V 1 base and J 1 base, with 8 bases left between them. This CDR3 comprises 14 residues. The CDR3 spells CASSLRGANTEAFF. For the CDR3, the DNA is TGCGCCAGCAGCTTGCGCGGGGCGAACACTGAAGCTTTCTTT.

The chain uses TRBV6-5 and TRBJ1-5, with 8 bases aligning to TRBD1. V shed 5 bases, J shed 4 bases, and the junction held 1 base outside the gene matches. Germline CDR1 reads MNHEY; CDR2 reads SVGAGI. This CDR3 comprises 13 residues. The CDR3 sequence: CASSHRGNQPQHF. The CDR3 bases are TGTGCCAGCAGTCACAGGGGGAATCAGCCCCAGCATTTT.

J is TRBJ2-2 and V is TRBV11-3; TRBD1 agrees at 8 bases. After removal of 5 bases from V and 1 base from J, the junction contained 6 bases not matched to a gene. There are 16 residues in the CDR3. The germline V gene has CDR1 SGHNT and CDR2 YENEEA. The CDR3 DNA reads as TGTGCCAGCAGCCCAAGGGGGACAGGGAACACCGGGGAGCTGTTTTTT. Amino acid sequence: CASSPRGTGNTGELFF.

The rearrangement links TRBV6-6 to TRBJ2-7, with 13 bases identical to TRBD2. CDR1 is MNHNY, CDR2 SVGAGI, per germline (reference sequence). This CDR3 region has 15 residues. V was pared by 6 bases and J by 2 bases, with 4 bases of the junction left unmatched. The CDR3 nucleotides are TGTGCCAGCAGCACACTAGCGGGAGGGCCCTACGAGCAGTACTTC. Amino acids: CASSTLAGGPYEQYF.

This rearrangement joins TRBV2 to TRBJ1-2, with a weak D call TRBD1 (5 bases). There are 14 residues in the CDR3. CDR1 and CDR2 from the germline V gene are SNHLY and FYNNEI. With 0 bases removed from V and 8 bases from J, the gap between germline ends came to 13 bases. The CDR3 reads CASSEARQGGGYTF. CDR3 coding DNA: TGTGCCAGCAGTGAAGCCAGGCAGGGAGGGGGCTACACCTTC.

The V gene is TRBV29-1, the J gene TRBJ2-7; D is possibly TRBD1 or TRBD2 (6 bases each). This CDR3 comprises 11 residues. The germline gives CDR1 SQVTM, CDR2 ANQGSEA. Trimming stripped 7 bases from V and 2 bases from J, with 9 bases between. CDR3 nucleotide sequence: TGCAGCGCCCGGGGGCCCTACGAGCAGTACTTC. Translating it yields CSARGPYEQYF.

The chain joins TRBV28 to TRBJ2-7; D is unclear. V was cut by 6 bases and J by 2 bases, with 8 bases left in between. Germline V lookup: CDR1 MDHEN, CDR2 SYDVKM. The CDR3 has 12 residues. CDR3 coding DNA: TGTGCCAGCAGGGGCGGAACCTACGAGCAGTACTTC. Its protein is CASRGGTYEQYF.

The chain's CDR3 is CATSRQTSYEQYF. The CDR3 coding sequence is TGTGCCACCAGCAGGCAGACCTCCTACGAGCAGTACTTC. The V call is TRBV15, the J call TRBJ2-7, with D hard to call. V was trimmed by 3 bases and J by 0 bases, leaving 6 bases between them. In germline, CDR1 is LNHNV, CDR2 YYDKDF (reference sequence). This CDR3 has 13 residues. Full variable domain (remainder filled in from reference TRBV15 and TRBJ2-7): DAMVIQNPRYQVTQFGKPVTLSCSQTLNHNVMYWYQQKSSQAPKLLFHYYDKDFNNEADTPDNFQSRRPNTSFCFLDIRSPGLGDTAMYLCATSRQTSYEQYFGPGTRLTVT.

The chain joins TRBV6-5 to TRBJ1-4; possibly TRBD1 for D (5 bases). The CDR3 is made up of 15 amino acids. The V end was cut by 3 bases, the J end by 0 bases, with 8 bases between. The germline V gene has CDR1 MNHEY and CDR2 SVGAGI. The DNA of the CDR3 is TGTGCCAGCAGTTATACAGGCTCAACTAATGAAAAACTGTTTTTT. This sequence encodes CASSYTGSTNEKLFF.

The table lists this clone with a few counts. V gene TRBV18 combines with J gene TRBJ1-2; 8 bases map to TRBD1. The CDR3 totals 15 residues. The J segment lost 8 bases and the V segment lost 2 bases, leaving 10 bases of the junction unmatched. Germline CDR1 KGHSH, CDR2 LQKENI. CDR3 DNA: TGTGCCAGCTCACCAGTTTTGGACAGGGCGGAAGGCTACACCTTC. As protein: CASSPVLDRAEGYTF.

This chain links TRBV4-1 with TRBJ1-3; TRBD1 is a possible D gene (5 bases). The V end was cut by 3 bases, the J end by 0 bases, with 9 bases between. The CDR3 consists of 15 residues. The germline CDR1 and CDR2 sequences are MGHRA and YSYEKL. The CDR3 here is CASSQGRASGNTIYF. The CDR3 DNA is TGCGCCAGCAGCCAGGGACGGGCCTCTGGAAACACCATATATTTT.